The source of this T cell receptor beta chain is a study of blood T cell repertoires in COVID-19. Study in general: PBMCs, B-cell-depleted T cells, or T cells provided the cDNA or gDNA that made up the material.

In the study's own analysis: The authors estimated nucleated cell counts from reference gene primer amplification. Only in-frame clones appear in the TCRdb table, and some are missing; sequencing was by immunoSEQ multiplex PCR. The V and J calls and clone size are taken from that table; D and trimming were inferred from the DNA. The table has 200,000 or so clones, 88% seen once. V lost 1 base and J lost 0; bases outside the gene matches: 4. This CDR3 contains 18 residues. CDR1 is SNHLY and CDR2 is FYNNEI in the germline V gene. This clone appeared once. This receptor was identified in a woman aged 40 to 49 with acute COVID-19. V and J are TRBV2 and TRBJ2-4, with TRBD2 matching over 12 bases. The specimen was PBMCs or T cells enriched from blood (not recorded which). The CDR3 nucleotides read TGTGCCAGCAGTGAAGTGACTAGCGGGAGTCTAGCCAAAAACATTCAGTACTTC. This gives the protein CASSEVTSGSLAKNIQYF.